The rows below give T cell receptor beta chains drawn from one sample of a study of shared clonotypes between healthy human individuals. The table came from immunoSEQ multiplex PCR; TCRdb's copy has only in-frame clones and leaves some out. The repertoire holds about 1 million clones, with approximately 68% as singletons. The source material was memory CD4+ T cells sorted from blood. These receptor sequences come from a man aged 18 to 29 in good health. CDR3s include the opening cysteine and the closing phenylalanine or tryptophan. The D gene is left open where the match is weak. A row's size may be missing; if present it is once, few, many or a size class.

>TRBJ2-1|TRBV27|once|TRBD2
CASSIRTSGVNRDEQFF
TGTGCCAGCAGTATACGGACTAGCGGGGTCAATAGGGATGAGCAGTTCTTC
>TRBJ2-3|TRBV9|.|.
CARKQRTSTDTQYF
TGTGCCAGAAAACAGCGAACTAGCACAGATACGCAGTATTTT
>TRBJ2-7|TRBV9|.|.
CASSVGTDRGEQYF
TGTGCCAGCAGCGTAGGGACGGATAGGGGCGAGCAGTACTTC
>TRBJ2-7|TRBV25-1|.|.
CASSVAYEQYF
TGTGCCAGCAGTGTGGCCTACGAGCAGTACTTC
>TRBJ1-4|TRBV5-4|.|.
CASSLDGATNEKLFF
TGTGCCAGCAGCCTTGACGGAGCAACTAATGAAAAACTGTTTTTT
>TRBJ1-6|TRBV11-2|.|TRBD1
CASTKDRDSPLHF
TGTGCCAGCACCAAAGACAGGGACTCACCCCTCCACTTT
>TRBJ2-7|TRBV5-1|.|TRBD1
CASSPPGQAYEQYF
TGCGCCAGCAGCCCCCCGGGACAGGCCTACGAGCAGTACTTC
>TRBJ1-1|TRBV18|.|.
CASSWGFREPEAFF
TGTGCCAGCTCTTGGGGGTTCCGGGAACCTGAAGCTTTCTTT
>TRBJ2-5|TRBV19|.|.
CASRGQAGETQYF
TGTGCCAGTAGAGGGCAGGCGGGAGAGACCCAGTACTTC
>TRBJ1-2|TRBV20-1|.|.
CSAEPPPGTF
TGCAGTGCCGAACCCCCCCCAGGCACCTTC